These T cell receptor beta chains were read from a single sample in a study of blood T cells in healthy people across ages. Via MiXCR, TCRdb re-called the 5' RACE reads, giving one row per CDR3 protein. The sample shows about 1.5 million distinct CDR3 sequences, approximately 43% of them seen only once. The source material was blood. These TCRs come from a young woman in good health. The CDR3 runs from the conserved cysteine through the conserved F or W. Fields, in order: clone size, D gene, J gene, V gene, CDR3 DNA, CDR3 protein. The D gene is left open where the match is weak. Clone size is not always given. Where it is, it says once, few, many or a class for expanded clones.

clone size: .
D gene: .
J gene: TRBJ2-7
V gene: TRBV28
CDR3 DNA: TGTGCCAGCAAATCGGACCCCTACGAGCAGTACTTC
CDR3 protein: CASKSDPYEQYF

clone size: .
D gene: TRBD1
J gene: TRBJ2-6
V gene: TRBV18
CDR3 DNA: TGTGCCAGCTCATCTTTGACAGGGGACCCTGGGGCCAACGTCCTGACTTTC
CDR3 protein: CASSSLTGDPGANVLTF

clone size: .
D gene: TRBD2
J gene: TRBJ2-1
V gene: TRBV11-3
CDR3 DNA: TGTGCCAGCAGCTCCGGACTAGCGGGGGGGTTCAATGAGCAGTTCTTC
CDR3 protein: CASSSGLAGGFNEQFF

clone size: few
D gene: .
J gene: TRBJ2-7
V gene: TRBV24-1
CDR3 DNA: TGTGCCACCGTAGCAGGGACATTCACCTACGAGCAGTACTTC
CDR3 protein: CATVAGTFTYEQYF

clone size: few
D gene: .
J gene: TRBJ2-4
V gene: TRBV7-9
CDR3 DNA: TGTGCCAGCAACGGGGCGAAAAACATTCAGTACTTC
CDR3 protein: CASNGAKNIQYF

clone size: few
D gene: .
J gene: TRBJ2-2
V gene: TRBV7-2
CDR3 DNA: TGTGCCACGAGGTTGGGCAGCCACACCGGGGAGCTGTTTTTT
CDR3 protein: CATRLGSHTGELFF

clone size: few
D gene: .
J gene: TRBJ2-1
V gene: TRBV6-5
CDR3 DNA: TGTGCCAGCAGTTACAGGGCCCCCGCGGTAAGCTCCTACAATGAGCAGTTCTTC
CDR3 protein: CASSYRAPAVSSYNEQFF

clone size: .
D gene: .
J gene: TRBJ2-1
V gene: TRBV24-1
CDR3 DNA: TGTGCCACCAGTGATTTCCCGGACGGCAATGAGCAGTTCTTC
CDR3 protein: CATSDFPDGNEQFF

clone size: .
D gene: TRBD2
J gene: TRBJ2-1
V gene: TRBV7-8
CDR3 DNA: TGTGCCAGCAGCTTAGACGGGGCGCATCTAGCGGGTAGCTCCTACAATGAGCAGTTCTTC
CDR3 protein: CASSLDGAHLAGSSYNEQFF

clone size: .
D gene: .
J gene: TRBJ1-1
V gene: TRBV6-1
CDR3 DNA: TGTGCCAGCGGCCCGGGCCCCCGGAGGAACACTGAAGCTTTCTTT
CDR3 protein: CASGPGPRRNTEAFF

clone size: few
D gene: TRBD1
J gene: TRBJ1-1
V gene: TRBV12-3/TRBV12-4
CDR3 DNA: TGTGCCAGCAGTTTTTCCGGGACAGGGGGCACTGAAGCTTTCTTT
CDR3 protein: CASSFSGTGGTEAFF

clone size: .
D gene: .
J gene: TRBJ1-4
V gene: TRBV6-5
CDR3 DNA: TGTGCCAGCAGTTACCAAGGGGGGAGTGAAAAACTGTTTTTT
CDR3 protein: CASSYQGGSEKLFF

clone size: .
D gene: .
J gene: TRBJ1-4
V gene: TRBV4-1
CDR3 DNA: TGCGCCAGCAGCCAAGATAGCGGGGGGCAAGATGAAAAACTGTTTTTT
CDR3 protein: CASSQDSGGQDEKLFF

clone size: few
D gene: TRBD2
J gene: TRBJ2-3
V gene: TRBV20-1
CDR3 DNA: TGCAGTGCTACAGCGGGAGGTGTCACAGATACGCAGTATTTT
CDR3 protein: CSATAGGVTDTQYF

clone size: .
D gene: TRBD1
J gene: TRBJ2-7
V gene: TRBV12-3/TRBV12-4
CDR3 DNA: TGTGCCAGCAGTTTCAACAGGGGGGTCGAGCAGTACTTC
CDR3 protein: CASSFNRGVEQYF

clone size: few
D gene: TRBD1
J gene: TRBJ2-5
V gene: TRBV6-2/TRBV6-3
CDR3 DNA: TGTGCCAGCACCACCCTGGGACAGGGGCGAAATGAGCAGTACTTC
CDR3 protein: CASTTLGQGRNEQYF

clone size: .
D gene: TRBD1
J gene: TRBJ2-3
V gene: TRBV25-1
CDR3 DNA: TGTGCCAGCAGTGAATTAACAGGGGGTCCTACTAAAGGGGATACGCAGTATTTT
CDR3 protein: CASSELTGGPTKGDTQYF

clone size: many
D gene: .
J gene: TRBJ2-5
V gene: TRBV29-1
CDR3 DNA: TGCAGCGGTCACACGGACCGAGAGACCCAGTACTTC
CDR3 protein: CSGHTDRETQYF

clone size: .
D gene: .
J gene: TRBJ1-2
V gene: TRBV2
CDR3 DNA: TGTGCCAGCTTAATGGTGGCTAACTATGGCTACACCTTC
CDR3 protein: CASLMVANYGYTF

clone size: few
D gene: .
J gene: TRBJ1-1
V gene: TRBV27
CDR3 DNA: TGTGCCAGCAGTTTAAATTTAGCGAACACTGAAGCTTTCTTT
CDR3 protein: CASSLNLANTEAFF

clone size: .
D gene: .
J gene: TRBJ2-3
V gene: TRBV6-5
CDR3 DNA: TGTGCCAGCAGTTACTCGAGGGTGCGCACAGAGACGCAGTATTTT
CDR3 protein: CASSYSRVRTETQYF

clone size: .
D gene: TRBD1
J gene: TRBJ1-2
V gene: TRBV29-1
CDR3 DNA: TGCAGCGTCCAGACAGGGAAAGTAAACTATGGCTACACCTTC
CDR3 protein: CSVQTGKVNYGYTF

clone size: few
D gene: TRBD2
J gene: TRBJ2-1
V gene: TRBV29-1
CDR3 DNA: TGCAGCGTTAGAGGACTAGCGGGAGATGAGCAGTTCTTC
CDR3 protein: CSVRGLAGDEQFF

clone size: .
D gene: TRBD2
J gene: TRBJ2-3
V gene: TRBV20-1
CDR3 DNA: TGCAGTGCCAGATCAGCGGGGGACACAGATACGCAGTATTTT
CDR3 protein: CSARSAGDTDTQYF

clone size: few
D gene: .
J gene: TRBJ2-7
V gene: TRBV13
CDR3 DNA: TGTGCCAGCAGCTTACTGAGGGGGAGCTCCTACGAGCAGTACTTC
CDR3 protein: CASSLLRGSSYEQYF

clone size: .
D gene: TRBD2
J gene: TRBJ2-5
V gene: TRBV29-1
CDR3 DNA: TGCAGCGTGGACGGGACTAGGAATGAGCAGTACTTC
CDR3 protein: CSVDGTRNEQYF

clone size: few
D gene: .
J gene: TRBJ2-7
V gene: TRBV4-3
CDR3 DNA: TGCGCCAGCAGCCAAGTGAGTTCTAGACTTACCTACGAGCAGTACTTC
CDR3 protein: CASSQVSSRLTYEQYF

clone size: .
D gene: .
J gene: TRBJ1-6
V gene: TRBV20-1
CDR3 DNA: TGCAGTGCTATTTCGTTAGGGAATTCACCCCTCCACTTT
CDR3 protein: CSAISLGNSPLHF

clone size: .
D gene: TRBD1
J gene: TRBJ2-5
V gene: TRBV14
CDR3 DNA: TGTGCCAGCAGCCATTGGGACAGCGGAGGAGAGACCCAGTACTTC
CDR3 protein: CASSHWDSGGETQYF

clone size: .
D gene: .
J gene: TRBJ1-1
V gene: TRBV7-9
CDR3 DNA: TGTGCCAGCAGCTTACCCTTGGTCGTGAACACTGAAGCTTTCTTT
CDR3 protein: CASSLPLVVNTEAFF

clone size: .
D gene: TRBD2
J gene: TRBJ2-5
V gene: TRBV5-5
CDR3 DNA: TGTGCCAGCATGGTAGCGGGGGCAGGGTACCAAGAGACCCAGTACTTC
CDR3 protein: CASMVAGAGYQETQYF

clone size: .
D gene: .
J gene: TRBJ1-2
V gene: TRBV5-6
CDR3 DNA: TGTGCCAGCAGCCTCGACAGGACGTGGGACTTCTATGGCTACACCTTC
CDR3 protein: CASSLDRTWDFYGYTF

clone size: .
D gene: TRBD1
J gene: TRBJ2-3
V gene: TRBV7-9
CDR3 DNA: TGTGCCAGCAGCCAGACACCAGGGGGCCTAGATACGCAGTATTTT
CDR3 protein: CASSQTPGGLDTQYF

clone size: many
D gene: .
J gene: TRBJ2-1
V gene: TRBV5-1
CDR3 DNA: TGTGCCAGCAGCTTATTGGCAGGGGAGCAGTTCTTC
CDR3 protein: CASSLLAGEQFF

clone size: few
D gene: TRBD2
J gene: TRBJ2-3
V gene: TRBV20-1
CDR3 DNA: TGCAGTGCTAGGACTAGCGGGATCACAGATACGCAGTATTTT
CDR3 protein: CSARTSGITDTQYF

clone size: .
D gene: .
J gene: TRBJ2-3
V gene: TRBV7-2
CDR3 DNA: TGTGCCAGCAGCTTATTTGTTGGGAACACAGATACGCAGTATTTT
CDR3 protein: CASSLFVGNTDTQYF

clone size: .
D gene: TRBD1
J gene: TRBJ1-1
V gene: TRBV20-1
CDR3 DNA: TGCAGTGCTGCCAGACAGGGAGTGGGGACTGAAGCTTTCTTT
CDR3 protein: CSAARQGVGTEAFF